These T cell receptor beta chains were read from a single sample in a study of technical replicates of blood from a few donors. Clones were read by immunoSEQ multiplex PCR, and TCRdb kept only the in-frame ones, dropping some. This table has around 80,000 clones, more than 80% appearing once. Sequenced input: T cells isolated from PBMCs. The receptors originated from a human donor in good health. Each CDR3 is given with its conserved first and last residue. A D gene is named only where the DNA matches it firmly. Only part of the rows carry a size: once, few, many, or a class if the clone is expanded.

D,V,size,J,DNA,CDR3
TRBD2,TRBV5-4,-,TRBJ2-3,TGTGCCAGCAGCTTGTCAGCGGGGAGCACAGATACGCAGTATTTT,CASSLSAGSTDTQYF
TRBD2,TRBV27,-,TRBJ2-6,TGTGCCAGCAGTTTATCAGGGGGGGGACTAGCGGGAGCAAGACTGACTTTC,CASSLSGGGLAGARLTF
-,TRBV5-4,-,TRBJ1-1,TGTGCCAGCAGCTCCAGAAAAGGGGTCGCTTTCTTT,CASSSRKGVAFF
TRBD2,TRBV5-8,-,TRBJ2-1,TGTGCCAGCAGCCCTTCCGGGGGGACCTACAATGAGCAGTTCTTC,CASSPSGGTYNEQFF
TRBD2,TRBV15,-,TRBJ2-1,TGTGCCACCGGCGCTAGCGGGAGGGGGTGGAATGAGCAGTTCTTC,CATGASGRGWNEQFF
TRBD1,TRBV30,-,TRBJ1-5,TGTGCCTGGAGTACACAGGGGGTGTTCAATCAGCCCCAGCATTTT,CAWSTQGVFNQPQHF
-,TRBV28,-,TRBJ2-6,TGTGCCACTGACATTTCTGGGGCCAACGTCCTGACTTTC,CATDISGANVLTF
TRBD1,TRBV5-1,-,TRBJ1-2,TGCGCCAGCAGCTTGGATTCCGGACAGGCTGTCTATGGCTACACCTTC,CASSLDSGQAVYGYTF
TRBD2,TRBV7-9,once,TRBJ2-3,TGTGCCAGCAGCTTTGGACTAGCGGGGGTCACAGATACGCAGTATTTT,CASSFGLAGVTDTQYF
-,TRBV11-2,once,TRBJ1-2,TGTGCCAGCAGCTCAGGGCTCTATGGCTACACCTTC,CASSSGLYGYTF
-,TRBV10-1,-,TRBJ1-1,TGCGCCAGCAGTGAATCTTACCTACTCTACACTGAAGCTTTCTTT,CASSESYLLYTEAFF
-,TRBV10-3,-,TRBJ1-2,TGTGCCATCACCGTGGGGGGACGCGTTGGCTACACCTTC,CAITVGGRVGYTF
TRBD1,TRBV6-4,-,TRBJ2-1,TGTGCCAGTACACCAGGGACAGGCCCATCCGTAATCAATGAGCAGTTCTTC,CASTPGTGPSVINEQFF
-,TRBV27,-,TRBJ2-1,TGTGCCAGCAGTTTAGGCAGGCTCTACAATGAGCAGTTCTTC,CASSLGRLYNEQFF
-,TRBV7-9,-,TRBJ2-3,TGTGCCAGCAGCCCGACAGTCTTTCCGACAGATACGCAGTATTTT,CASSPTVFPTDTQYF
-,TRBV18,-,TRBJ1-1,TGTGCCAGCTCACAGGGAGCTTTGACTGAAGCTTTCTTT,CASSQGALTEAFF
TRBD1,TRBV5-6,-,TRBJ1-2,TGTGCCAGCACGAGGGACAGGCGGAATGGCTACACCTTC,CASTRDRRNGYTF
TRBD1,TRBV6-5,-,TRBJ1-4,TGTGCCAGCAGTTACTCGACAGGGGCCAAAGAAAAACTGTTTTTT,CASSYSTGAKEKLFF
-,TRBV5-1,-,TRBJ1-4,TGCGCCAGCAGCTTGGGATTCGGGGAAAAACTGTTTTTT,CASSLGFGEKLFF
-,TRBV27,-,TRBJ2-7,TGTGCCAGCAGTTTATCGACAACCGGGAATTACGAGCAGTACTTC,CASSLSTTGNYEQYF
-,TRBV14,-,TRBJ2-2,TGTGCCAGCAGCCAAGACTGGAACACCGGGGAGCTGTTTTTT,CASSQDWNTGELFF
TRBD2,TRBV27,-,TRBJ2-3,TGTGCCAGCAAGTTCAGAACTAGCGGGGGGGTGGGCACAGATACGCAGTATTTT,CASKFRTSGGVGTDTQYF
-,TRBV6-1,-,TRBJ1-2,TGTGCCAGCAGTGAAGCGGCGGATGCGTCCCAGAACTATGGCTACACCTTC,CASSEAADASQNYGYTF
-,TRBV11-2,-,TRBJ2-2,TGTGCCAGCAGCCCCCTCGGGGGCGGGAGGAACACCGGGGAGCTGTTTTTT,CASSPLGGGRNTGELFF
-,TRBV5-1,-,TRBJ1-4,TGCGCCAGCAGCTTGCGGCGGGCGGAAAATGAAAAACTGTTTTTT,CASSLRRAENEKLFF
-,TRBV6-5,-,TRBJ1-2,TGTGCCAGCAGCCCCAGTGGAGGGTCCGATGGCTACACCTTC,CASSPSGGSDGYTF
-,TRBV10-1,-,TRBJ1-1,TGCGCCAGCAGTGAGTCACTGGGCAGAGAAGCTTTCTTT,CASSESLGREAFF
-,TRBV25-1,-,TRBJ1-2,TGTGCCACCTCGGGGACTTTCTACACCTTC,CATSGTFYTF
-,TRBV7-9,-,TRBJ1-4,TGTGCCAGCAGCTTATTAGCAGGGTCTAATGAAAAACTGTTTTTT,CASSLLAGSNEKLFF
TRBD1,TRBV5-1,-,TRBJ1-1,TGCGCCAGCAGCTTAGAGGACAGGGGACTTCAAGCTTTCTTT,CASSLEDRGLQAFF
TRBD2,TRBV5-1,-,TRBJ2-3,TGCGCCAGCAGCTTGGATAGCGGGTTTAGCACAGATACGCAGTATTTT,CASSLDSGFSTDTQYF
-,TRBV21-1,-,TRBJ2-1,TGTGCCAGCAGCCAGACTATGTCCGAGGATGAGCAGTTCTTC,CASSQTMSEDEQFF
-,TRBV19,-,TRBJ2-6,TGTGCCAGTAGCGCCCACAGGGCCGGGGCCAACGTCCTGACTTTC,CASSAHRAGANVLTF
-,TRBV9,-,TRBJ2-2,TGTGCCAGCAGCGAGCCCCCTGCGAACACCGGGGAGCTGTTTTTT,CASSEPPANTGELFF
-,TRBV4-1,-,TRBJ1-3,TGCGCCAGCAGCCAAGGGCAGGACAGCCAGCGGAGCACCATATATTTT,CASSQGQDSQRSTIYF
TRBD1,TRBV10-3,-,TRBJ2-7,TGTGCCATCAGTCCACCGGGACAGGGAATCGGTTCCTACGAGCAGTACTTC,CAISPPGQGIGSYEQYF
-,TRBV9,-,TRBJ2-7,TGTGCCAGCAGCGTAGGCGGCTGGGGAGGCGCCTCGGGGGAGCAGTACTTC,CASSVGGWGGASGEQYF
TRBD2,TRBV7-9,-,TRBJ2-1,TGTGCCAGCAGCCCGCTTAGCGGGAGTACGAATGAGCAGTTCTTC,CASSPLSGSTNEQFF
-,TRBV7-8,-,TRBJ2-5,TGTGCCAGCAGCTTCCGCGGGCGGCAAGAGACCCAGTACTTC,CASSFRGRQETQYF
-,TRBV10-2,-,TRBJ1-1,TGCGCCAGCAGGGACACCTCGAACACTGAAGCTTTCTTT,CASRDTSNTEAFF
TRBD1,TRBV19,-,TRBJ2-3,TGTGCCAGTAGTACACCGGGACAGGGGGCTTTAGATACGCAGTATTTT,CASSTPGQGALDTQYF
TRBD1,TRBV2,-,TRBJ2-5,TGTGCCAGCAGTGGGACAGGGTCGTTTCAAGAGACCCAGTACTTC,CASSGTGSFQETQYF
TRBD1,TRBV6-5,-,TRBJ1-2,TGTGCCAGCAGGAACAACAGGGGAGTGCCCCGAGGCTACACCTTC,CASRNNRGVPRGYTF
TRBD1,TRBV9,-,TRBJ2-5,TGTGCCAGCTCCAAGACAGGGGCTGGTGAGACCCAGTACTTC,CASSKTGAGETQYF
-,TRBV19,-,TRBJ2-3,TGTGCCAGTACGGCGGGAATACTGACAGATACGCAGTATTTT,CASTAGILTDTQYF
TRBD2,TRBV28,-,TRBJ2-1,TGTGCCAGCAGTTACCTAGCGGGAGGGTCCAATGAGCAGTTCTTC,CASSYLAGGSNEQFF
-,TRBV5-1,-,TRBJ2-5,TGCGCCAGCAGCATTCTAGAGACCCAGTACTTC,CASSILETQYF
-,TRBV6-6,-,TRBJ1-1,TGTGCCAGCAGTTACTCGACGCGGCAGACTGAAGCTTTCTTT,CASSYSTRQTEAFF
TRBD1,TRBV27,many,TRBJ1-1,TGTGCCAGCAGCGCCAACCGATACAGGGACAGTGAAGCTTTCTTT,CASSANRYRDSEAFF
-,TRBV4-1,-,TRBJ1-1,TGCGCCAGCAGCCAAGAAGGTGTGGGCCTGGGCACTGAAGCTTTCTTT,CASSQEGVGLGTEAFF
-,TRBV20-1,-,TRBJ2-7,TGCAGTGCTCAGTCAGGGTACGAGCAGTACTTC,CSAQSGYEQYF
TRBD2,TRBV7-2,-,TRBJ2-2,TGTGCCAGCAGCCGAACCCTAGCGGGAGTAAACACCGGGGAGCTGTTTTTT,CASSRTLAGVNTGELFF